The 2 T cell receptor beta chains below were found in one sample sequenced in a study of T cells in Graves' hyperthyroidism and ophthalmopathy. TCR beta CDR3 regions were amplified from RNA transcripts. The HTBI primer set served for first-round RT-PCR of the TCR CDR3. MiXCR, applied by TCRdb to the multiplex PCR reads, yields one record per CDR3 protein. The sample holds approximately 640,000 distinct CDR3 sequences, 15% to 20% seen once. The sample taken for sequencing was blood. These TCRs come from a woman aged 25 to 39 with Graves' hyperthyroidism.

The table lists this clonotype with many counts. The V gene is TRBV6-4, the J gene TRBJ1-1; TRBD1 is a possible D gene (6 bases). In germline, CDR1 is MRHNA, CDR2 SNTAGT. Trimming left V 0 bases short and J 4 bases short, with 12 bases between. The CDR3 has 15 amino acids. CDR3 sequence (DNA): TGTGCCAGCAGTGACTCCCCCGGGGGGCTCACTGAAGCTTTCTTT. Protein: CASSDSPGGLTEAFF.

This clonotype was seen many times. CDR3 sequence (DNA): TGCAGCGCCCCAATGGGGAGGGACACTGAAGCTTTCTTT. Its translation is CSAPMGRDTEAFF. This rearrangement joins TRBV29-1 to TRBJ1-1; D not resolved. Trimming removed 7 bases from V and 3 bases from J, with 15 bases in between. The CDR3 runs 13 residues. The V gene's germline CDR1 is SQVTM and CDR2 ANQGSEA.